Each of the 9 T cell receptor beta chains below was sequenced from the same sample in a study of T cell responses to AZD1222 COVID-19 vaccine. Repertoires were generated with immunoSEQ multiplex PCR, while TCRdb's copy carries only in-frame clones and drops some. Among 70,000 to 95,000 clones listed, roughly nine tenths were seen once. The specimen comprised peripheral blood, sampled on day 0 of MenACWY control vaccination. The receptors come from an adult in good health.

This clone was found once. The J gene is TRBJ2-1, the V gene TRBV29-1; a possible D gene is TRBD2 (6 bases). Trimming took 3 bases from V and 4 from J, leaving 16 bases between them. The CDR3 is made up of 15 amino acids. Germline V gives CDR1 SQVTM, CDR2 ANQGSEA. The CDR3 is CSVDSGREVYNEQFF. The CDR3 nucleotides read TGCAGCGTTGATTCCGGCAGGGAGGTGTACAATGAGCAGTTCTTC.

The chain couples TRBV15 to TRBJ2-7, with D hard to call. CDR1 and CDR2 from the germline V gene are LNHNV and YYDKDF (reference sequence). V gave up 0 bases and J gave up 2 bases, with 5 bases separating them. The CDR3 length is 13 residues. The CDR3 is CATSRDTPYEQYF. CDR3 bases: TGTGCCACCAGCAGAGATACCCCCTACGAGCAGTACTTC.

V usage is TRBV6-5 and J usage is TRBJ1-3; 7 positions agree with TRBD1. J lost 0 bases, V lost 5 bases, and 4 bases had no gene match. The germline V gene encodes CDR1 MNHEY and CDR2 SVGAGI. The length of the CDR3 is 15 residues. The CDR3, as DNA: TGTGCCAGCAGTCGGGACAGCAGCTCTGGAAACACCATATATTTT. Amino acid sequence: CASSRDSSSGNTIYF.

The chain links TRBV6-5 to TRBJ2-2; 7 nucleotides match TRBD1. From germline, CDR1 is MNHEY and CDR2 SVGAGI. The junction had 2 bases not matched to a gene; V was cut back by 0 bases and J by 4 bases. The CDR3 is 15 residues long. In DNA form, the CDR3 reads TGTGCCAGCAGTTACTCGCCAGGGGGCACCGGGGAGCTGTTTTTT. Protein sequence: CASSYSPGGTGELFF.

The J gene is TRBJ2-7, the V gene TRBV3-1 (or the pseudogene TRBV3-2); TRBD2 matches at 9 bases. The ends lost 0 bases at V and 7 bases at J; junction bases unmatched: 13. This CDR3 region has 17 residues. Germline CDR1 is LGHDT and CDR2 is YNNKEL (reference sequence). CDR3 amino acids: CASSQDIQRGDLREQYF. CDR3 nucleotides: TGTGCCAGCAGCCAAGATATCCAGCGGGGGGACCTGAGGGAGCAGTACTTC.

V usage is TRBV11-2 and J usage is TRBJ1-4; D is ambiguous. Germline V gene data show CDR1 as SGHAT and CDR2 as FQNNGV. With 1 base removed from V and 1 base from J, the gap between germline ends came to 19 bases. CDR3 size: 19 residues. The CDR3 coding sequence is TGTGCCAGCAGCTTAGGGATTGGTTCGGCCCGTTTAACTAATGAAAAACTGTTTTTT. Protein: CASSLGIGSARLTNEKLFF. Full variable domain (remainder filled in from reference TRBV11-2 and TRBJ1-4): EAGVAQSPRYKIIEKRQSVAFWCNPISGHATLYWYQQILGQGPKLLIQFQNNGVVDDSQLPKDRFSAERLKGVDSTLKIQPAKLEDSAVYLCASSLGIGSARLTNEKLFFGSGTQLSVL.

The chain has TRBV6-5 and TRBJ1-1; unclear D gene. The V end lost 5 bases, the J end lost 8 bases, and 12 bases lay between the germline ends. The V gene's germline CDR1 is MNHEY and CDR2 SVGAGI. This CDR3 is built from 12 residues. The CDR3 DNA follows: TGTGCCAGCAGTCTCCATCGAGGGGAAGCTTTCTTT. It encodes CASSLHRGEAFF.

The V gene is TRBV30, the J gene TRBJ2-7; D gene unclear. Between the trimmed V and J ends, which lost 0 bases and 3 bases, there was a span of 12 bases. CDR1 and CDR2 (germline): GTSNPN, SVGIG (reference sequence). The CDR3 covers 14 residues. The CDR3 is CAWSVHSPDYEQYF. CDR3 sequence (DNA): TGTGCCTGGAGTGTACACAGTCCTGACTACGAGCAGTACTTC.

The V and J genes are TRBV7-9 and TRBJ2-7, with a possible D match to TRBD2 (6 bases). The ends were cut back, 2 bases at V and 6 bases at J, with 17 bases in the middle. The CDR3 contains 15 residues. Germline CDR1 is SEHNR and CDR2 is FQNEAQ (reference sequence). In DNA, the CDR3 is TGTGCCAGCAGCTTACAGGCGGGGTCAAGGGGCGAGCAGTACTTC. Its protein product is CASSLQAGSRGEQYF.